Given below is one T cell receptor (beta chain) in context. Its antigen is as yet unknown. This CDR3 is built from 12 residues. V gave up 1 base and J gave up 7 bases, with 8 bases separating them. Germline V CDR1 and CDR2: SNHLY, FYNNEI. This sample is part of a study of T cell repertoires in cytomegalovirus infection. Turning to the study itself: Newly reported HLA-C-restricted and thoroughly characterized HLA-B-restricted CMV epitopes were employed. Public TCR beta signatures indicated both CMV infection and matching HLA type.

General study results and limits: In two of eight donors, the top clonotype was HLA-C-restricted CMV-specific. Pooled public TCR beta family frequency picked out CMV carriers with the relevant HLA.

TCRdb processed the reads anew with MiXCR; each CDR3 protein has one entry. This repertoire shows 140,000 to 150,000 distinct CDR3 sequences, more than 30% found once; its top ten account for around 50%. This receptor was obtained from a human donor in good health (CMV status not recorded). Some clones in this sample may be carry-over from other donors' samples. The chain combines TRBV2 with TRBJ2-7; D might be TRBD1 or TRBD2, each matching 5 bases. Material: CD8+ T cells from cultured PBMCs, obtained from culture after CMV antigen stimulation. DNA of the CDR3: TGTGCCAGCAGTGAAGGAGGGGCTGAGCAGTACTTC. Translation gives CASSEGGAEQYF.